These T cell receptor beta chains were read from a single sample in a study of T cell responses to AZD1222 COVID-19 vaccine. The repertoire was sequenced with immunoSEQ multiplex PCR; TCRdb's copy has only in-frame clones and lacks some. The sample has over 150,000 clones, roughly 88% seen once. The sample in question was peripheral blood, obtained 28 days after the second AZD1222 dose. These receptors were collected from an adult who received the AZD1222 COVID-19 vaccine. Each CDR3 is given with its conserved first and last residue. D genes are given only for firm matches. Size tells how often a clone was seen (once, few, many) or the class of an expanded clone, and some rows leave it out.

J | size | D | V | DNA | CDR3
TRBJ1-5 | NA | NA | TRBV27 | TGTGCCAGCGGAAAGGACTTACGGCCCCAGCATTTT | CASGKDLRPQHF
TRBJ1-6 | NA | NA | TRBV4-1 | TGCGCCAGCAGCCAACCCTGGGATTCACCCCTCCACTTT | CASSQPWDSPLHF
TRBJ1-1 | NA | NA | TRBV24-1 | TGTGCCACCAACCGAGGGGGAGGGGAGCACACTGAAGCTTTCTTT | CATNRGGGEHTEAFF
TRBJ1-6 | NA | NA | TRBV11-1 | TGTGCCAGCAGCTTATACGCTGCAGGGAACAATTCACCCCTCCACTTT | CASSLYAAGNNSPLHF
TRBJ2-7 | NA | NA | TRBV25-1 | TGTGCCAGCAGTCCCGGACAGAACTACGAGCAGTACTTC | CASSPGQNYEQYF
TRBJ1-1 | once | TRBD1 | TRBV19 | TGTGCCAGTAGTATGGCAGGGGGGAACACTGAAGCTTTCTTT | CASSMAGGNTEAFF
TRBJ2-3 | NA | NA | TRBV2 | TGTGCCAGCAGGTGGGGGCCCACAGATACGCAGTATTTT | CASRWGPTDTQYF
TRBJ2-7 | NA | TRBD1 | TRBV6-2/TRBV6-3 | TGTGCCAGCAGTCAGACAGGGGGTCACGAGCAGTACTTC | CASSQTGGHEQYF
TRBJ1-1 | NA | NA | TRBV4-2 | TGTGCCAGCAGCCCGATGAACACTGAAGCTTTCTTT | CASSPMNTEAFF
TRBJ1-2 | NA | TRBD1 | TRBV11-2 | TGTGCCAGCAGGCAGGGGGGGACCTACACCTTC | CASRQGGTYTF
TRBJ1-2 | few | NA | TRBV6-6 | TGTGCCAGCAGTTACTCCCAGGGAGGGCTGGGGGGCTACACCTTC | CASSYSQGGLGGYTF
TRBJ1-2 | NA | TRBD1 | TRBV10-3 | TGTGCCATCAGTGTTAATCCCACCGGGACAGGGTTTGATGGCTACACCTTC | CAISVNPTGTGFDGYTF
TRBJ2-4 | few | NA | TRBV30 | TGTGCCTGGAGTGTAGGAGGGAGGAACATTCAGTACTTC | CAWSVGGRNIQYF
TRBJ1-2 | NA | NA | TRBV2 | TGTGCCAGCAGTGAACTTACAGCAACCTATGGCTACACCTTC | CASSELTATYGYTF
TRBJ2-1 | NA | NA | TRBV4-1 | TGCGCCAGCAGCCAAGGGAGGGGGTCCTACAATGAGCAGTTCTTC | CASSQGRGSYNEQFF
TRBJ1-1 | NA | NA | TRBV4-3 | TGCGCCAGCAGCCAAGGGGCGGGGGCGCGGATCACTGAAGCTTTCTTT | CASSQGAGARITEAFF
TRBJ2-3 | NA | NA | TRBV2 | TGTGCCAGCAGCCGGGCCTTGGCGACAGATACGCAGTATTTT | CASSRALATDTQYF
TRBJ1-3 | NA | TRBD1 | TRBV3-1/TRBV3-2 | TGTGCCAGCAGTTTGACAGGGGCTGGAAACACCATATATTTT | CASSLTGAGNTIYF
TRBJ2-2 | NA | NA | TRBV5-4 | TGTGCCAGCAGCTTGAACGGGGAGCTGTTTTTT | CASSLNGELFF
TRBJ1-5 | NA | NA | TRBV27 | TGTGCCTGCCCCTGTGGCAATCAGCCCCAGCATTTT | CACPCGNQPQHF
TRBJ2-1 | NA | TRBD2 | TRBV12-3/TRBV12-4 | TGTGCCAGCAGTCGGGACTATAATGAGCAGTTCTTC | CASSRDYNEQFF
TRBJ1-5 | NA | TRBD1 | TRBV19 | TGTGCCAGTAGTTTTGGACAGGGTAGGGTAGAGGGTCAGCCCCAGCATTTT | CASSFGQGRVEGQPQHF
TRBJ1-1 | NA | TRBD1 | TRBV7-9 | TGTGCCAGCAGCTTAGCTCAGGGGGGAGCTTTCTTT | CASSLAQGGAFF
TRBJ1-1 | NA | NA | TRBV6-1 | TGTGCCAGCAGTGAGGGGACGGCGGGGGGAACGAACACTGAAGCTTTCTTT | CASSEGTAGGTNTEAFF
TRBJ1-1 | NA | NA | TRBV12-3/TRBV12-4 | TGTGCCAGCAGCCGCGTCACTGAAGCTTTCTTT | CASSRVTEAFF
TRBJ2-5 | NA | TRBD1 | TRBV12-5 | TGTGCTAGTGGGCGGGACAGGGAGACCCAGTACTTC | CASGRDRETQYF
TRBJ2-2 | NA | TRBD1 | TRBV5-4 | TGTGCCAGCAGCTCCCCCTTGGGACAGGGGAGGACCGGGGAGCTGTTTTTT | CASSSPLGQGRTGELFF
TRBJ2-7 | NA | NA | TRBV7-9 | TGTGCCAGCGGGACCTACGAGCAGTACTTC | CASGTYEQYF
TRBJ1-1 | NA | NA | TRBV6-5 | TGTGCCAGCAGTTCGGCAGGGAACACTGAAGCTTTCTTT | CASSSAGNTEAFF
TRBJ2-3 | NA | NA | TRBV2 | TGTGCCAGCAGTGGACAGGTACAGGGTCCAGATACGCAGTATTTT | CASSGQVQGPDTQYF
TRBJ1-2 | NA | NA | TRBV6-6 | TGTGCCAGCAGCCCCGGACCCTCCCCACAGGGCTACACCTTC | CASSPGPSPQGYTF
TRBJ2-5 | NA | NA | TRBV14 | TGTGCCAGCAGCCAACGTTCGTACAACCAAGAGACCCAGTACTTC | CASSQRSYNQETQYF
TRBJ1-2 | once | TRBD1 | TRBV5-1 | TGCGCCAGCAGCCCGACAGGGGTTGCTAACTATGGCTACACCTTC | CASSPTGVANYGYTF
TRBJ1-1 | NA | NA | TRBV6-2/TRBV6-3 | TGTGCCAGCAGTTACCCGACAGCTGAAGCTTTCTTT | CASSYPTAEAFF
TRBJ1-3 | NA | NA | TRBV30 | TGTGCCTGGCGCGGGGCTGGAAACACCATATATTTT | CAWRGAGNTIYF
TRBJ2-1 | NA | TRBD2 | TRBV29-1 | TGCAGCGTTGAGGGGCTGGCGGGGGTTAGCTCCTACAATGAGCAGTTCTTC | CSVEGLAGVSSYNEQFF
TRBJ2-2 | NA | NA | TRBV5-1 | TGCGCCAGCAGCTTGTCCCAGCCCCTAGGATCCGGGGAGCTGTTTTTT | CASSLSQPLGSGELFF
TRBJ1-1 | NA | NA | TRBV7-3 | TGTGCCAGCAGCTTAACCGGCCCGAACACTGAAGCTTTCTTT | CASSLTGPNTEAFF
TRBJ1-1 | NA | NA | TRBV30 | TGTGCCTCTGGACAAGAAGCTTTCTTT | CASGQEAFF
TRBJ2-3 | once | NA | TRBV6-2/TRBV6-3 | TGTGCCAGCAGTTATCTACAGACAAACACAGATACGCAGTATTTT | CASSYLQTNTDTQYF
TRBJ2-1 | NA | TRBD1 | TRBV6-5 | TGTGCCAGCACCGGACAGGGGGCTTGGAATGAGCAGTTCTTC | CASTGQGAWNEQFF
TRBJ2-1 | NA | TRBD2 | TRBV9 | TGTGCCAGCAGCGCTGGGACTAGCAATGAGCAGTTCTTC | CASSAGTSNEQFF
TRBJ2-2 | NA | TRBD1 | TRBV19 | TGTGCCAGTACCCCCAGGGGGACGGGGAACACCGGGGAGCTGTTTTTT | CASTPRGTGNTGELFF
TRBJ2-7 | NA | NA | TRBV20-1 | TGCAGTGCTAGTCCGGGACACTCTCTCTACGAGCAGTACTTC | CSASPGHSLYEQYF
TRBJ2-1 | NA | NA | TRBV7-9 | TGTGCCAGCAGCTTAGCGGCCTACAATGAGCAGTTCTTC | CASSLAAYNEQFF
TRBJ1-2 | NA | NA | TRBV19 | TGTGCCAGTAGGTCTCAAACCGTCTATGGCTACACCTTC | CASRSQTVYGYTF
TRBJ1-3 | once | NA | TRBV3-1/TRBV3-2 | TGTGCCAGCAGCCCTGACCCAGGAAACACCATATATTTT | CASSPDPGNTIYF
TRBJ1-5 | NA | NA | TRBV2 | TGTGCCAGCGGTGGGGGAGCTAACAGTCAGCCCCAGCATTTT | CASGGGANSQPQHF
TRBJ2-3 | NA | NA | TRBV7-2 | TGTGCCAGCAGCGCCTCAACACGGCCAGATACGCAGTATTTT | CASSASTRPDTQYF
TRBJ1-1 | NA | NA | TRBV3-1/TRBV3-2 | TGTGCCAGCAGCCAAGGATGGGAATTGTGGGCTTTCTTT | CASSQGWELWAFF
TRBJ1-4 | NA | NA | TRBV19 | TGTGCCAGTAGGGAGGGCGAAAAACTGTTTTTT | CASREGEKLFF
TRBJ2-1 | NA | TRBD2 | TRBV5-1 | TGCGCCAGCAGGGGAACCGGACTAGCGGGGGGAAGTGAGCAGTTCTTC | CASRGTGLAGGSEQFF
TRBJ1-6 | NA | NA | TRBV5-1 | TGCGCCAGCAGCGGACGACAGACCGGAGCCTCCTATAATTCACCCCTCCACTTT | CASSGRQTGASYNSPLHF
TRBJ1-3 | once | NA | TRBV7-2 | TGTGCCAGCAGCTTTCCCCGGGGCAGTCGAAACACCATATATTTT | CASSFPRGSRNTIYF
TRBJ2-5 | NA | TRBD1 | TRBV5-4 | TGTGCCAGCAGCATCGGGACAGGGAGGCCAGAGACCCAGTACTTC | CASSIGTGRPETQYF
TRBJ2-7 | NA | TRBD1 | TRBV7-9 | TGTGCCAGCAGCCTCGCCGGACAGGGGCACCTATACGAGCAGTACTTC | CASSLAGQGHLYEQYF
TRBJ2-7 | once | NA | TRBV2 | TGTGCCAGCAGCCAGGGAGCCTCCAACTACGAGCAGTACTTC | CASSQGASNYEQYF
TRBJ2-3 | NA | TRBD1 | TRBV6-1 | TGTGCCAGCAGTGAAGGAGGGGGCGCAACAGATACGCAGTATTTT | CASSEGGGATDTQYF